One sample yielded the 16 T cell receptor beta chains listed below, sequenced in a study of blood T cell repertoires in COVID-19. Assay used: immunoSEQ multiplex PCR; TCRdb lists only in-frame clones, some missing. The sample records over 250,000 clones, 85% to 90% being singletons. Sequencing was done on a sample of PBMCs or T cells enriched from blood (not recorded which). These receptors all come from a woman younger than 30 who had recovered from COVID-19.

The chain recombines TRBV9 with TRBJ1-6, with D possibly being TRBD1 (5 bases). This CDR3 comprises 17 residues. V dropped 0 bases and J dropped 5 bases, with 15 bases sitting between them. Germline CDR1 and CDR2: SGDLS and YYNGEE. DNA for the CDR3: TGTGCCAGCAGCGTAGGGTTCGGGGGAAATGATAATTCACCCCTCCACTTT. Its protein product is CASSVGFGGNDNSPLHF.

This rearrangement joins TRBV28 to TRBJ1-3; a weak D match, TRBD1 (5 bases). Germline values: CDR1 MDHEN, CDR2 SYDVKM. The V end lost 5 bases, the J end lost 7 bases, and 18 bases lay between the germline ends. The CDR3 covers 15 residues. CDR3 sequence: CASSPPAGAGNTIYF. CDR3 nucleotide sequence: TGTGCCAGCAGTCCCCCCGCCGGGGCGGGGAACACCATATATTTT.

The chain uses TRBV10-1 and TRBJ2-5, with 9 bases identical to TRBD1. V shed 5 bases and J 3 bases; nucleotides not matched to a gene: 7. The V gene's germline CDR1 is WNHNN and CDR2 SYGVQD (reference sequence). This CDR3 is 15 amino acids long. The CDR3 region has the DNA TGCGCCAGCAGTAATAGAGGGGACAGGGAAGAGACCCAGTACTTC. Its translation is CASSNRGDREETQYF.

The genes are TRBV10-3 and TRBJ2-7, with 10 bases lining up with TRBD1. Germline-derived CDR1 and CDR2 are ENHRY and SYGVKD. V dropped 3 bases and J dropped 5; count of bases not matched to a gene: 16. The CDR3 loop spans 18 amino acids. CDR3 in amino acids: CAISDGGYTGQGYHEQYF. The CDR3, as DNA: TGTGCCATCAGTGACGGGGGATACACGGGACAGGGGTACCACGAGCAGTACTTC.

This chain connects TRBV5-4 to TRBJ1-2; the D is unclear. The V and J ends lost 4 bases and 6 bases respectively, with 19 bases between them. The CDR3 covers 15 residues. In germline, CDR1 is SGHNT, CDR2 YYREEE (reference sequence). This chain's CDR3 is CASSTQVGGLDGYTF. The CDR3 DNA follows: TGTGCCAGCAGCACCCAGGTTGGTGGTTTAGATGGCTACACCTTC.

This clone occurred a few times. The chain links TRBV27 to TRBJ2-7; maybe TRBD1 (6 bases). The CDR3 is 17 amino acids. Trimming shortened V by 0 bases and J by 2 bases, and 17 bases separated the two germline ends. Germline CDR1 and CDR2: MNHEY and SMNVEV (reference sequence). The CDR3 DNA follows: TGTGCCAGCAGTTTATCCCAAAGGACAGCGGAAGCCTACGAGCAGTACTTC. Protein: CASSLSQRTAEAYEQYF.

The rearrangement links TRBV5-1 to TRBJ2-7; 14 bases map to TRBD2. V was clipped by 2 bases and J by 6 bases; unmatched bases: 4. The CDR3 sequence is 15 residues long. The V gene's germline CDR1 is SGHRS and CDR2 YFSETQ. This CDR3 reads CASSFRLAGGSEQYF. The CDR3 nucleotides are TGCGCCAGCAGCTTCAGACTAGCGGGGGGGTCCGAGCAGTACTTC.

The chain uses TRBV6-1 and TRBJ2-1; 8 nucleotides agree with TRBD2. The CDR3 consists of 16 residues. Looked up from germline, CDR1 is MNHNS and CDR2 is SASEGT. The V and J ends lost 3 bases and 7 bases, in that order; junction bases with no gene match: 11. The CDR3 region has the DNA TGTGCCAGCAGTGAGGGAGCGGGGGCCCCCTGGAATGAGCAGTTCTTC. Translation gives CASSEGAGAPWNEQFF.

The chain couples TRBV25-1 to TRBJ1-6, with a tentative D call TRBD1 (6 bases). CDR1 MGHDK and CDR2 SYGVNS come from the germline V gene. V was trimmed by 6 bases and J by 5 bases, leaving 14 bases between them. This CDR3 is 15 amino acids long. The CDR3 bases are TGTGCCAGCAGCTTGACAGGTCTCAATAATTCACCCCTCCACTTT. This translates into CASSLTGLNNSPLHF.

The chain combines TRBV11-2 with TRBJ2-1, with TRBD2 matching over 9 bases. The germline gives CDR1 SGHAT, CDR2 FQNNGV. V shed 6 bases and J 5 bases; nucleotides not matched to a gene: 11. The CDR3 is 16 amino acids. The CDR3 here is CASSQYVLAGNNEQFF. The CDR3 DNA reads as TGTGCCAGCAGTCAGTACGTCCTAGCGGGGAACAATGAGCAGTTCTTC.

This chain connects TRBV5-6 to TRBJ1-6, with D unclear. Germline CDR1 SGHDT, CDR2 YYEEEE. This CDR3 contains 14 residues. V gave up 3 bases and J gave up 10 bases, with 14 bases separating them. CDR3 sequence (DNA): TGTGCCAGCAGCTCCTTCTCAAGCGGGTCACCCCTCCACTTT. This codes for CASSSFSSGSPLHF. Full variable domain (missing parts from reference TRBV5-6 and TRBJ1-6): DAGVTQSPTHLIKTRGQQVTLRCSPKSGHDTVSWYQQALGQGPQFIFQYYEEEERQRGNFPDRFSGHQFPNYSSELNVNALLLGDSALYLCASSSFSSGSPLHFGNGTRLTVT.

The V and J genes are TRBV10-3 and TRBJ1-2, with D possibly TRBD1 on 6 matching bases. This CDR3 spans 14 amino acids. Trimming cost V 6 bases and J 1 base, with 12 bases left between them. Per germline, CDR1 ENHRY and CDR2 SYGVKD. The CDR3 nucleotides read TGTGCCATCAGCCGGACAGATGGTAACTATGGCTACACCTTC. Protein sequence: CAISRTDGNYGYTF.

DNA for the CDR3: TGTGCTAGTGGCCCAACAGGTAACACTGAAGCTTTCTTT. Translating it yields CASGPTGNTEAFF. The gene calls are TRBV12-5 and TRBJ1-1, with D maybe TRBD1 (5 bases). This CDR3 has 13 residues. V lost 6 bases and J 2 bases, leaving 10 bases between the germline ends. From germline, CDR1 is LGHNT and CDR2 FRNRAP.

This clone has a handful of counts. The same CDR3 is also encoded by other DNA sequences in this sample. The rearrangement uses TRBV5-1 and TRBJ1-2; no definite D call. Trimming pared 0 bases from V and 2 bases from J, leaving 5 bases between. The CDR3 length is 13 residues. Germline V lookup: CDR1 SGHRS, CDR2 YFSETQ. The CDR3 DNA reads TGCGCCAGCAGCTTGGGGCAGAACTATGGCTACACCTTC. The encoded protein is CASSLGQNYGYTF.

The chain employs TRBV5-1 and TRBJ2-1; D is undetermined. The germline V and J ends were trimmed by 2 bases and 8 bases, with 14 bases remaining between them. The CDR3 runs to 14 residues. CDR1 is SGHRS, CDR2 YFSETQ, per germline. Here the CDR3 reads CASSFQIQFYEQFF. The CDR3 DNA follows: TGCGCCAGCAGCTTTCAGATACAATTTTATGAGCAGTTCTTC.

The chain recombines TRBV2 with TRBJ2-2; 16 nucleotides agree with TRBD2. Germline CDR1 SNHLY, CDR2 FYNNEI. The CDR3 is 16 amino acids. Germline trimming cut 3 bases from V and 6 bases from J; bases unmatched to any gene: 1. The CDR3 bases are TGTGCCAGCAGTGATGGGACTAGCGGGGGGGCCGGGGAGCTGTTTTTT. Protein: CASSDGTSGGAGELFF.